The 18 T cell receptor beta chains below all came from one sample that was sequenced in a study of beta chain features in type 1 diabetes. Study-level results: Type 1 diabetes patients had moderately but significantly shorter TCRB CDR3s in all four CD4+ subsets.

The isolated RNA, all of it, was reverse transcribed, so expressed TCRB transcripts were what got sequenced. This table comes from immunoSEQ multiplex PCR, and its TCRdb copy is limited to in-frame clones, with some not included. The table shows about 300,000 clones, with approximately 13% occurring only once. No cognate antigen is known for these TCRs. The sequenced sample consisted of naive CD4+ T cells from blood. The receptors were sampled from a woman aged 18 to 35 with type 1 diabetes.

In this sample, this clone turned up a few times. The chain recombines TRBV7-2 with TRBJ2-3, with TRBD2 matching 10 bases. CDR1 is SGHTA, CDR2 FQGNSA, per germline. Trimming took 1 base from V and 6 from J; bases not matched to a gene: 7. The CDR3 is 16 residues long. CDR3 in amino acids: CASSLVAGGPPDTQYF. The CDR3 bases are TGTGCCAGCAGCTTAGTAGCGGGAGGCCCGCCGGATACGCAGTATTTT.

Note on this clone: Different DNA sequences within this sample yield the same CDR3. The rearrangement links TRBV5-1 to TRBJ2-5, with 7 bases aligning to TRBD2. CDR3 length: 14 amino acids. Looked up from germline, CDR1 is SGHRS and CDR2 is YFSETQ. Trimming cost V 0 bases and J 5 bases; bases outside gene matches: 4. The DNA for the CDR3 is TGCGCCAGCAGCTTGGGACTAGCTGGCGAGACCCAGTACTTC. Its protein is CASSLGLAGETQYF.

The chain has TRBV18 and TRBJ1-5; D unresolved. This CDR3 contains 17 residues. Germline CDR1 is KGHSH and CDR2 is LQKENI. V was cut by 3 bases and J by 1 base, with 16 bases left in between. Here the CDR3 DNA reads TGTGCCAGCTCACCCCAGACCATTACGGGAAGCAATCAGCCCCAGCATTTT. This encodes CASSPQTITGSNQPQHF.

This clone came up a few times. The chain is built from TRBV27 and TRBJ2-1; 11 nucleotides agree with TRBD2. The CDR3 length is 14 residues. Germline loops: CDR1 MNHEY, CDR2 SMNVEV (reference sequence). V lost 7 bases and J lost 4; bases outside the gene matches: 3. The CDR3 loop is CASTLAGGYNEQFF. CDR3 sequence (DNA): TGTGCCAGCACCCTAGCGGGAGGTTACAATGAGCAGTTCTTC.

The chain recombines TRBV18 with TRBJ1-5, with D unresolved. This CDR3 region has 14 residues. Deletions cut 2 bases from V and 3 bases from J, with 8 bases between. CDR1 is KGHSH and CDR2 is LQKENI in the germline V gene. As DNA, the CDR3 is TGTGCCAGCTCACCAAGCGGTTTCAATCAGCCCCAGCATTTT. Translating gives CASSPSGFNQPQHF.

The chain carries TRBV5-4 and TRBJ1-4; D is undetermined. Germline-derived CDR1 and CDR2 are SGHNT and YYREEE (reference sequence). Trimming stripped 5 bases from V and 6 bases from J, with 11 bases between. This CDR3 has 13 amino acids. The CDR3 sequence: CASSPKEDEKLFF. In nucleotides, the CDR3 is TGTGCCAGCAGTCCGAAGGAGGATGAAAAACTGTTTTTT.

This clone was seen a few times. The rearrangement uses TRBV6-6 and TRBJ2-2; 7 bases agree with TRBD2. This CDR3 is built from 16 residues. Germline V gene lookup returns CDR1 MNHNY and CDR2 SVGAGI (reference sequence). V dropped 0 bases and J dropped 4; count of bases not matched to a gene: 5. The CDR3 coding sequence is TGTGCCAGCAGTTACTCGCGGGGCGGGGGCACCGGGGAGCTGTTTTTT. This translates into CASSYSRGGGTGELFF.

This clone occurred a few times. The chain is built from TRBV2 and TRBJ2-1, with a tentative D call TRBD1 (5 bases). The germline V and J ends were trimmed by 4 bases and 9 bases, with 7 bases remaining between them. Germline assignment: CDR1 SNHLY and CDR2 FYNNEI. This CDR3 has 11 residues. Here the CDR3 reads CASSVRGEQFF. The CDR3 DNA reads TGTGCCAGCAGTGTTAGGGGTGAGCAGTTCTTC.

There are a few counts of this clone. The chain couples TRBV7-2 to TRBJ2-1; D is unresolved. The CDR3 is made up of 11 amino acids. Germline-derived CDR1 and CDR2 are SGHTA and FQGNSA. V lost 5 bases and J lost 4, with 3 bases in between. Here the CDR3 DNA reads TGTGCCAGCAGCCCATACAATGAGCAGTTCTTC. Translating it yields CASSPYNEQFF.

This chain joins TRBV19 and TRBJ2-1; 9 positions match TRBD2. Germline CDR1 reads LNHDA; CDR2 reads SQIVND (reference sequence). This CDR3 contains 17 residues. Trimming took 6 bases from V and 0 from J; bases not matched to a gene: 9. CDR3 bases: TGTGCCAGTAGAGGGCTAGCGGGGCCGAGCTCCTACAATGAGCAGTTCTTC. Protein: CASRGLAGPSSYNEQFF.

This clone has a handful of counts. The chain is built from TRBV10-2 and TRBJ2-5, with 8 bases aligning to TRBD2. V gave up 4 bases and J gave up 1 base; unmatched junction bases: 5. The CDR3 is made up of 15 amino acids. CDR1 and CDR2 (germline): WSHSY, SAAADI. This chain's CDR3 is CASSAPTSGQETQYF. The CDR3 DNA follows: TGCGCCAGCAGTGCTCCCACTAGCGGCCAAGAGACCCAGTACTTC.

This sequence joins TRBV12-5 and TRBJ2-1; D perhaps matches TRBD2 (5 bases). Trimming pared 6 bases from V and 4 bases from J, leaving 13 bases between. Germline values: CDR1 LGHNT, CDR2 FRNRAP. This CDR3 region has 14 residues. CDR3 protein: CASGYRLTYNEQFF. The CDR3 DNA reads TGTGCTAGTGGGTACAGACTAACATACAATGAGCAGTTCTTC.

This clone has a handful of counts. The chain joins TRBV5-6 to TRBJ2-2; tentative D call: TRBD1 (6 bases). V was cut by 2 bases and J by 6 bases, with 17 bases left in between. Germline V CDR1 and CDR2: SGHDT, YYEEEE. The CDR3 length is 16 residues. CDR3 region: CASSFYRVLKPGELFF. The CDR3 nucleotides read TGTGCCAGCAGCTTTTACAGGGTACTTAAGCCCGGGGAGCTGTTTTTT.

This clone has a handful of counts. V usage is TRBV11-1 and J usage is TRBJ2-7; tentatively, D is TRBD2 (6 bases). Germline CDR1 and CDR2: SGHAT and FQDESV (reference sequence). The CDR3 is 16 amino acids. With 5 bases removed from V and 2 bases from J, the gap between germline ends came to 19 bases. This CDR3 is CASSHPRRDSTYEQYF. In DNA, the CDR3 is TGTGCCAGCAGCCATCCACGCCGGGACTCCACCTACGAGCAGTACTTC.

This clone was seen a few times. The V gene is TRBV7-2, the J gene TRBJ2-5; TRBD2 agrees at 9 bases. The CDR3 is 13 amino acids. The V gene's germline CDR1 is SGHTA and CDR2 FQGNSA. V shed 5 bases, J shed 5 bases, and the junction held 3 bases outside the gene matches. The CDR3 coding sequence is TGTGCCAGCAGCAATAGCGGGAGTGAGACCCAGTACTTC. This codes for CASSNSGSETQYF.

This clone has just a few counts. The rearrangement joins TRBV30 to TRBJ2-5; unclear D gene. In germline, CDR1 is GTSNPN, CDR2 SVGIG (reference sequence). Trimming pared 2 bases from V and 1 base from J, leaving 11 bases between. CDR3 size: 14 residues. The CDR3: CAWSISLSQETQYF. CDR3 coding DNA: TGTGCCTGGAGTATTTCTCTTTCCCAAGAGACCCAGTACTTC.

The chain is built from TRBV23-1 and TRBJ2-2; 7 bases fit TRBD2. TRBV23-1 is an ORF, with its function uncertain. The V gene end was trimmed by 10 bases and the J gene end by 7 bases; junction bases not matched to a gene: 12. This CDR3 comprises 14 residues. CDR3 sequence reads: CANGGGSYYGELFF. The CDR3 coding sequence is TGCGCCAACGGGGGAGGGAGTTATTACGGGGAGCTGTTTTTT.

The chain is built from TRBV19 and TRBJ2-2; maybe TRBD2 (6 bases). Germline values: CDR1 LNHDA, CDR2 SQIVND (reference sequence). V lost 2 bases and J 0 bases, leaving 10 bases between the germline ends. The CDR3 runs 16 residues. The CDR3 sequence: CASSIRAGPNTGELFF. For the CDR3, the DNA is TGTGCCAGTAGTATAAGGGCGGGACCGAACACCGGGGAGCTGTTTTTT. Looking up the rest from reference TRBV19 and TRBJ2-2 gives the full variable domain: DGGITQSPKYLFRKEGQNVTLSCEQNLNHDAMYWYRQDPGQGLRLIYYSQIVNDFQKGDIAEGYSVSREKKESFPLTVTSAQKNPTAFYLCASSIRAGPNTGELFFGEGSRLTVL.